The rows below give T cell receptor beta chains drawn from one sample of a study of cytomegalovirus exposure and HLA in healthy donors. The table came from immunoSEQ multiplex PCR; TCRdb's copy has only in-frame clones and leaves some out. Of around 130,000 clones in the sample, approximately 85% are singletons; the top ten hold around 1.7%. Sequencing input: PBMCs. The receptor source for this set is a boy younger than 18 in good health and CMV-seronegative. CDR3s include the opening cysteine and the closing phenylalanine or tryptophan. The D gene is left open where the match is weak. Clone size is stated in some rows and not others, as once, few, many or a class when expanded.

V: TRBV2
D: TRBD2
size: NA
J: TRBJ2-3
CDR3: CASSLGLAGGTDTQYF
DNA: TGTGCCAGCAGCCTCGGACTAGCGGGGGGAACAGATACGCAGTATTTT

V: TRBV30
D: TRBD1
size: NA
J: TRBJ2-2
CDR3: CAWSVTPSTGTGTNTGELFF
DNA: TGTGCCTGGAGTGTAACCCCCTCGACCGGGACAGGTACAAACACCGGGGAGCTGTTTTTT

V: TRBV18
D: TRBD2
size: NA
J: TRBJ2-1
CDR3: CASSPSLAGLQFF
DNA: TGTGCCAGCTCACCAAGCCTAGCGGGCTTGCAGTTCTTC

V: TRBV30
D: NA
size: NA
J: TRBJ1-2
CDR3: CAWSVRGEAYGYTF
DNA: TGTGCCTGGAGTGTTCGGGGGGAGGCCTATGGCTACACCTTC

V: TRBV14
D: NA
size: once
J: TRBJ1-1
CDR3: CASSRSGLHTEAFF
DNA: TGTGCCAGCAGCCGCTCAGGACTGCACACTGAAGCTTTCTTT

V: TRBV4-3
D: TRBD2
size: NA
J: TRBJ2-1
CDR3: CASSPHSGVGSEQFF
DNA: TGCGCCAGCAGCCCCCATAGCGGGGTAGGGAGTGAGCAGTTCTTC

V: TRBV10-3
D: NA
size: NA
J: TRBJ1-2
CDR3: CAINEGREGYTF
DNA: TGTGCCATCAACGAGGGAAGAGAAGGCTACACCTTC

V: TRBV5-8
D: TRBD2
size: NA
J: TRBJ2-7
CDR3: CASTWGGDYEQYF
DNA: TGTGCCAGCACCTGGGGGGGGGACTACGAGCAGTACTTC

V: TRBV5-6
D: TRBD1
size: few
J: TRBJ2-7
CDR3: CASSWGQGLYEQYF
DNA: TGTGCCAGCAGCTGGGGACAGGGATTGTACGAGCAGTACTTC

V: TRBV5-4
D: NA
size: NA
J: TRBJ1-4
CDR3: CASSLLAGGAGEKLFF
DNA: TGTGCCAGCAGCTTGCTGGCGGGGGGCGCGGGTGAAAAACTGTTTTTT

V: TRBV18
D: NA
size: NA
J: TRBJ2-1
CDR3: CASSPQELVGTDEQFF
DNA: TGTGCCAGCTCACCTCAGGAACTAGTCGGCACCGATGAGCAGTTCTTC

V: TRBV6-6
D: NA
size: NA
J: TRBJ2-3
CDR3: CASRARRGNTDTQYF
DNA: TGTGCCAGCAGGGCCCGGAGAGGGAACACAGATACGCAGTATTTT

V: TRBV9
D: TRBD1
size: NA
J: TRBJ2-7
CDR3: CASSYSTGAQTYEQYF
DNA: TGTGCCAGCAGCTATTCGACAGGGGCGCAAACCTACGAGCAGTACTTC

V: TRBV15
D: NA
size: NA
J: TRBJ2-5
CDR3: CATSRALETQYF
DNA: TGTGCCACCAGCAGAGCCTTAGAGACCCAGTACTTC

V: TRBV30
D: NA
size: NA
J: TRBJ1-5
CDR3: CAWAQGRANQPQHF
DNA: TGTGCCTGGGCTCAGGGCAGGGCGAATCAGCCCCAGCATTTT

V: TRBV9
D: NA
size: once
J: TRBJ2-7
CDR3: CASSVEGGEQYF
DNA: TGTGCCAGCAGCGTTGAAGGAGGCGAGCAGTACTTC

V: TRBV19
D: TRBD1
size: NA
J: TRBJ2-7
CDR3: CASSIGTGSSYEQYF
DNA: TGTGCCAGTAGTATCGGGACAGGCTCCTCCTACGAGCAGTACTTC

V: TRBV7-9
D: TRBD1
size: NA
J: TRBJ2-7
CDR3: CASSPRDRVNEQYF
DNA: TGTGCCAGCAGCCCACGGGACAGGGTGAACGAGCAGTACTTC

V: TRBV7-8
D: TRBD2
size: NA
J: TRBJ2-1
CDR3: CASSPGLANNEQFF
DNA: TGTGCCAGCAGCCCAGGACTAGCTAACAATGAGCAGTTCTTC

V: TRBV19
D: TRBD1
size: once
J: TRBJ1-1
CDR3: CAARQGGTEAFF
DNA: TGTGCCGCAAGACAGGGGGGCACTGAAGCTTTCTTT

V: TRBV29-1
D: TRBD1
size: once
J: TRBJ1-2
CDR3: CSVSGQGADYGYTF
DNA: TGCAGCGTTTCGGGACAGGGGGCGGACTATGGCTACACCTTC

V: TRBV2
D: TRBD1
size: NA
J: TRBJ2-2
CDR3: CASSDTRDRLNTGELFF
DNA: TGTGCCAGCAGTGATACCCGGGACAGACTGAACACCGGGGAGCTGTTTTTT

V: TRBV18
D: TRBD2
size: NA
J: TRBJ2-3
CDR3: CASSWASGSTDTQYF
DNA: TGTGCCAGCTCATGGGCTAGCGGAAGCACAGATACGCAGTATTTT

V: TRBV6-5
D: NA
size: NA
J: TRBJ2-1
CDR3: CASSRTGSTYNEQFF
DNA: TGTGCCAGCAGCCGTACGGGAAGTACCTACAATGAGCAGTTCTTC

V: TRBV2
D: NA
size: NA
J: TRBJ1-5
CDR3: CASKREEPQHF
DNA: TGTGCCAGCAAGCGGGAGGAGCCCCAGCATTTT

V: TRBV29-1
D: NA
size: NA
J: TRBJ2-3
CDR3: CSVGPSTALTDTQYF
DNA: TGCAGCGTGGGCCCTTCGACAGCCCTGACAGATACGCAGTATTTT

V: TRBV13
D: NA
size: NA
J: TRBJ2-7
CDR3: CASRRTPWVEQYF
DNA: TGTGCCAGCAGACGGACTCCTTGGGTGGAGCAGTACTTC

V: TRBV5-1
D: TRBD1
size: NA
J: TRBJ2-7
CDR3: CASSLKGASSYEQYF
DNA: TGCGCCAGCAGCTTGAAGGGGGCGAGCTCCTACGAGCAGTACTTC

V: TRBV19
D: NA
size: NA
J: TRBJ1-5
CDR3: CASTSDSLYSNQPQHF
DNA: TGTGCCAGTACTAGCGACAGTCTTTATAGCAATCAGCCCCAGCATTTT

V: TRBV30
D: TRBD1
size: NA
J: TRBJ2-3
CDR3: CACGQGWGTDTQYF
DNA: TGTGCCTGCGGACAGGGGTGGGGCACAGATACGCAGTATTTT

V: TRBV5-4
D: TRBD2
size: NA
J: TRBJ2-1
CDR3: CASSFQLAGGNEQFF
DNA: TGTGCCAGCAGCTTTCAACTAGCGGGGGGGAATGAGCAGTTCTTC

V: TRBV13
D: TRBD1
size: NA
J: TRBJ1-6
CDR3: CASSPRDRGNNSPLHF
DNA: TGTGCCAGCAGCCCGCGGGACAGGGGCAATAATTCACCCCTCCACTTT

V: TRBV2
D: TRBD1
size: few
J: TRBJ1-1
CDR3: CASSRDRGETEAFF
DNA: TGTGCCAGCAGTCGTGACAGGGGGGAAACTGAAGCTTTCTTT

V: TRBV27
D: NA
size: NA
J: TRBJ2-1
CDR3: CASSLSWQYYNEQFF
DNA: TGTGCCAGCAGTTTATCGTGGCAGTACTACAATGAGCAGTTCTTC

V: TRBV5-6
D: NA
size: few
J: TRBJ1-6
CDR3: CASSLNRVANSPLHF
DNA: TGTGCCAGCAGCTTGAACAGGGTGGCGAATTCACCCCTCCACTTT

V: TRBV19
D: TRBD2
size: once
J: TRBJ2-7
CDR3: CASSPGLAGGPSYEQYF
DNA: TGTGCCAGTAGTCCCGGACTAGCGGGAGGGCCCTCCTACGAGCAGTACTTC

V: TRBV5-1
D: NA
size: NA
J: TRBJ2-1
CDR3: CASSFVHYYNEQFF
DNA: TGCGCCAGCAGCTTCGTTCACTATTACAATGAGCAGTTCTTC

V: TRBV5-1
D: NA
size: NA
J: TRBJ2-3
CDR3: CASSLGNAYKDTQYF
DNA: TGCGCCAGCAGCTTGGGAAACGCGTATAAAGATACGCAGTATTTT

V: TRBV7-9
D: NA
size: NA
J: TRBJ2-6
CDR3: CASSPGGDTTYSGANVLTF
DNA: TGTGCCAGCAGCCCAGGTGGGGACACTACCTACTCTGGGGCCAACGTCCTGACTTTC

V: TRBV21-1
D: NA
size: NA
J: TRBJ1-6
CDR3: CASSKERQQVYNSPLHF
DNA: TGTGCCAGCAGCAAAGAGAGGCAACAGGTCTATAATTCACCCCTCCACTTT

V: TRBV15
D: NA
size: once
J: TRBJ2-3
CDR3: CATSRSYEGRTDTQYF
DNA: TGTGCCACCAGCAGGTCATACGAGGGCCGCACAGATACGCAGTATTTT

V: TRBV9
D: TRBD2
size: NA
J: TRBJ2-7
CDR3: CASSVEGLAGVREQYF
DNA: TGTGCCAGCAGCGTAGAGGGGCTAGCGGGGGTGAGGGAGCAGTACTTC

V: TRBV7-8
D: TRBD2
size: NA
J: TRBJ2-2
CDR3: CASSLALSGGEYTGELFF
DNA: TGTGCCAGCAGCTTAGCGTTAAGCGGGGGGGAATACACCGGGGAGCTGTTTTTT

V: TRBV13
D: NA
size: few
J: TRBJ1-2
CDR3: CASSEGTGDYGYTF
DNA: TGTGCCAGCAGCGAAGGGACGGGGGACTATGGCTACACCTTC

V: TRBV11-1
D: TRBD2
size: NA
J: TRBJ2-2
CDR3: CASGRGGGGTGELFF
DNA: TGTGCCAGCGGCCGGGGCGGGGGGGGAACCGGGGAGCTGTTTTTT

V: TRBV29-1
D: TRBD1
size: NA
J: TRBJ1-1
CDR3: CSAGTGMNTEAFF
DNA: TGCAGCGCCGGGACAGGGATGAACACTGAAGCTTTCTTT

V: TRBV9
D: NA
size: once
J: TRBJ2-7
CDR3: CASSVGDGGWEQYF
DNA: TGTGCCAGCAGCGTAGGTGATGGCGGTTGGGAGCAGTACTTC

V: TRBV27
D: TRBD1
size: few
J: TRBJ1-1
CDR3: CASSLSIGRGRTEAFF
DNA: TGTGCCAGCAGTTTATCGATCGGCAGGGGGCGGACTGAAGCTTTCTTT

V: TRBV6-4
D: NA
size: NA
J: TRBJ2-7
CDR3: CASIVSYEQYF
DNA: TGTGCCAGCATAGTCTCCTACGAGCAGTACTTC

V: TRBV30
D: TRBD1
size: NA
J: TRBJ2-2
CDR3: CAWSVRGQGGSGELFF
DNA: TGTGCCTGGAGTGTAAGGGGACAGGGTGGGTCCGGGGAGCTGTTTTTT

V: TRBV9
D: NA
size: NA
J: TRBJ2-7
CDR3: CASSVAEGLASYEQYF
DNA: TGTGCCAGCAGCGTAGCAGAGGGTTTGGCCAGCTACGAGCAGTACTTC

V: TRBV5-1
D: TRBD1
size: NA
J: TRBJ1-5
CDR3: CASSLEGASNQPQHF
DNA: TGCGCCAGCAGCTTGGAGGGGGCCAGCAATCAGCCCCAGCATTTT

V: TRBV5-1
D: NA
size: NA
J: TRBJ2-7
CDR3: CASSPERVKGEQYF
DNA: TGCGCCAGCAGCCCCGAACGGGTTAAAGGAGAGCAGTACTTC

V: TRBV27
D: NA
size: once
J: TRBJ1-1
CDR3: CASSLTGLGAEAFF
DNA: TGTGCCAGCAGTTTAACAGGGTTGGGCGCTGAAGCTTTCTTT

V: TRBV9
D: NA
size: NA
J: TRBJ2-3
CDR3: CASSVGVSGSSTDTQYF
DNA: TGTGCCAGCAGCGTAGGGGTTAGCGGATCTAGCACAGATACGCAGTATTTT